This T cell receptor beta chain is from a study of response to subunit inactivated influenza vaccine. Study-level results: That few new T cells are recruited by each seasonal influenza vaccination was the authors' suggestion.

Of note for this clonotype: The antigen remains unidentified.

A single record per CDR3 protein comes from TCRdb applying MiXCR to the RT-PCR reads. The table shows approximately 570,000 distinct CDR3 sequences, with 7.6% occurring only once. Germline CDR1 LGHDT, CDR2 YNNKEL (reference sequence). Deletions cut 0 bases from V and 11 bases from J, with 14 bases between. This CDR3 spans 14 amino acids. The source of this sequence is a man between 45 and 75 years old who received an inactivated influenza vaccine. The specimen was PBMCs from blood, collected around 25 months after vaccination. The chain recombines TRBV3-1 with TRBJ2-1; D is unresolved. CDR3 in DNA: TGTGCCAGCAGCCAAGAGCTTCGTCACCATCAGCAGTTCTTC. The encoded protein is CASSQELRHHQQFF.